This TCR beta chain was identified in a study of vaccination effects on CD4 cells after COVID-19. Details on this clone: Its target is not known.

CD4+ T cells were isolated after less than 13 days of culture. Clones were read by immunoSEQ multiplex PCR, and TCRdb kept only the in-frame ones, dropping some. Here the sample spans under 50,000 clones, 67% being singletons. The germline V gene encodes CDR1 MNHEY and CDR2 SVGAGI. The V gene lost 6 bases and the J gene lost 4 bases, with 12 bases spanning the gap. The CDR3 consists of 13 residues. The chain uses TRBV6-5 and TRBJ1-2; possibly TRBD1 for D (5 bases). The TCR sequence derives from a human donor who received a COVID-19 vaccine. This sample comprised CD4+ T cells from PBMCs cultured without peptide, obtained before COVID-19 vaccination. In DNA form, the CDR3 reads TGTGCCAGCAGACCGGGACGGGTCTATGGCTACACCTTC. Translation: CASRPGRVYGYTF.